The rows below give T cell receptor beta chains drawn from one sample of a study of T cells after yellow fever vaccination. MiXCR, run by TCRdb on the 5' RACE reads, gives a single entry per CDR3 protein. The sample yields 100,000 to 150,000 distinct CDR3 sequences, 12% to 15% seen once. Here the sequenced sample was CD8+ T cells sorted from PBMCs, taken 5 days after the yellow fever booster vaccination. Receptors were obtained from a man in his late teens or twenties who received the YFV17D yellow fever vaccine. Both conserved end residues are part of each CDR3. D genes are given only for firm matches. Clone size is stated in some rows and not others, as once, few, many or a class when expanded.

abundance | j_gene | d_gene | v_gene | CDR3aa | CDR3nt
NA | TRBJ2-3 | TRBD1 | TRBV9 | CASRGTASTDTQYF | TGTGCCAGCAGGGGGACAGCTAGCACAGATACGCAGTATTTT
NA | TRBJ2-2 | NA | TRBV11-2 | CASSTQGSGELFF | TGTGCCAGCAGCACCCAAGGGAGCGGGGAGCTGTTTTTT
NA | TRBJ2-7 | NA | TRBV29-1 | CSVEEQGYEQYF | TGCAGCGTTGAAGAACAGGGCTACGAGCAGTACTTC
many | TRBJ1-2 | NA | TRBV6-6 | CASSDRVRTNYGYTF | TGTGCCAGCAGTGATAGGGTTCGGACTAACTATGGCTACACCTTC
few | TRBJ2-1 | NA | TRBV6-2/TRBV6-3 | CASSYRGTYNEQFF | TGTGCCAGCAGTTACAGGGGAACCTACAATGAGCAGTTCTTC
few | TRBJ2-5 | TRBD2 | TRBV3-1 | CASSQDWSGGWETQYF | TGTGCCAGCAGCCAAGATTGGAGCGGGGGGTGGGAGACCCAGTACTTC
many | TRBJ2-7 | NA | TRBV7-9 | CASSTSSRPEQYF | TGTGCCAGCAGCACCTCGTCCCGGCCCGAGCAGTACTTC
NA | TRBJ1-5 | NA | TRBV5-4 | CASSLGGTAGQPQHF | TGTGCCAGCAGCTTGGGAGGGACGGCGGGTCAGCCCCAGCATTTT
NA | TRBJ1-1 | NA | TRBV27 | CASSLLPGMNTEAFF | TGTGCCAGCAGTTTATTACCGGGGATGAACACTGAAGCTTTCTTT
few | TRBJ2-3 | NA | TRBV7-9 | CASSPPGADTQYF | TGTGCCAGCAGCCCCCCGGGGGCAGATACGCAGTATTTT
NA | TRBJ1-5 | NA | TRBV29-1 | CSVVSQGGQPQHF | TGCAGCGTTGTTAGCCAGGGCGGGCAGCCCCAGCATTTT
many | TRBJ2-3 | NA | TRBV29-1 | CSVPQVPDTQYF | TGCAGCGTTCCACAGGTACCGGATACGCAGTATTTT
NA | TRBJ2-2 | NA | TRBV7-9 | CASSLLSDEATGELFF | TGTGCCAGCAGCTTGCTCTCGGACGAGGCCACCGGGGAGCTGTTTTTT
few | TRBJ2-1 | TRBD2 | TRBV7-6 | CASSFLAGGDEQFF | TGTGCCAGCAGCTTCTTGGCGGGGGGGGATGAGCAGTTCTTC
few | TRBJ1-5 | NA | TRBV25-1 | CASSGMGGQPQHF | TGTGCCAGCAGTGGCATGGGGGGTCAGCCCCAGCATTTT
NA | TRBJ2-1 | NA | TRBV4-2 | CASSQDPLPYNEQFF | TGTGCCAGCAGCCAAGATCCACTACCCTACAATGAGCAGTTCTTC
NA | TRBJ2-5 | NA | TRBV18 | CASSPLEEETQYF | TGTGCCAGCTCACCCCTCGAGGAAGAGACCCAGTACTTC
NA | TRBJ1-1 | NA | TRBV6-2/TRBV6-3 | CASSANQGWNTEAFF | TGTGCCAGCAGCGCCAACCAGGGCTGGAACACTGAAGCTTTCTTT
NA | TRBJ2-6 | NA | TRBV5-5 | CASNVVSGANVLTF | TGTGCCAGCAATGTGGTTTCTGGGGCCAACGTCCTGACTTTC
NA | TRBJ2-2 | NA | TRBV29-1 | CSAGRELFF | TGCAGCGCCGGACGGGAGCTGTTTTTT
NA | TRBJ2-7 | NA | TRBV6-2/TRBV6-3 | CASKGRIPYEQYF | TGTGCCAGCAAGGGCAGGATTCCCTACGAGCAGTACTTC
few | TRBJ2-5 | NA | TRBV7-9 | CASSLEDSSQETQYF | TGTGCCAGCAGCTTGGAGGACAGTTCTCAAGAGACCCAGTACTTC
NA | TRBJ2-1 | TRBD2 | TRBV5-1 | CASSLRTSRAFDEQFF | TGCGCCAGCAGCTTGAGGACTAGCCGGGCCTTCGATGAGCAGTTCTTC
NA | TRBJ2-3 | NA | TRBV7-9 | CASSSRRDPDPGTQYF | TGTGCCAGCAGCTCGCGCCGGGACCCGGACCCCGGGACGCAGTATTTT
few | TRBJ2-7 | NA | TRBV29-1 | CSYRTSSYEQYF | TGCAGCTATAGGACCAGCTCCTACGAGCAGTACTTC
many | TRBJ2-5 | NA | TRBV5-5 | CASSLGPYQETQYF | TGTGCCAGCAGCCTAGGACCATACCAAGAGACCCAGTACTTC
few | TRBJ2-7 | NA | TRBV12-3/TRBV12-4 | CASSIGPNYEQYF | TGTGCCAGCAGTATCGGACCAAACTACGAGCAGTACTTC
NA | TRBJ1-3 | NA | TRBV7-6 | CASSVDRSSGNTIYF | TGTGCCAGCAGCGTTGACAGAAGCTCTGGAAACACCATATATTTT
NA | TRBJ2-1 | TRBD2 | TRBV29-1 | CSVVSLAGGWDEQFF | TGCAGCGTTGTATCCCTAGCGGGGGGATGGGATGAGCAGTTCTTC
NA | TRBJ1-2 | NA | TRBV4-1 | CASSDPYGYTF | TGCGCCAGCAGCGATCCCTATGGCTACACCTTC
NA | TRBJ1-2 | NA | TRBV3-1 | CASSQGREGIYGYTF | TGTGCCAGCAGCCAAGGTCGGGAAGGGATCTATGGCTACACCTTC
few | TRBJ2-2 | NA | TRBV5-1 | CASSLRRNTGELFF | TGCGCCAGCAGCTTGAGAAGGAACACCGGGGAGCTGTTTTTT
NA | TRBJ2-3 | NA | TRBV14 | CASSQPGTDTQYF | TGTGCCAGCAGCCAACCCGGCACAGATACGCAGTATTTT
few | TRBJ2-3 | TRBD1 | TRBV4-1 | CASSQRGPGTGTDTQYF | TGCGCCAGCAGCCAAAGAGGTCCCGGGACAGGAACAGATACGCAGTATTTT
few | TRBJ2-2 | TRBD1 | TRBV6-5 | CASSTGATGELFF | TGTGCCAGCAGTACAGGGGCCACCGGGGAGCTGTTTTTT
few | TRBJ2-1 | TRBD2 | TRBV6-5 | CASKNGAGGLNEQFF | TGTGCCAGCAAGAACGGGGCGGGGGGGCTCAATGAGCAGTTCTTC
many | TRBJ2-5 | NA | TRBV6-2/TRBV6-3 | CASSPDEKETQYF | TGTGCCAGCAGTCCGGACGAAAAAGAGACCCAGTACTTC
NA | TRBJ1-2 | NA | TRBV11-2 | CASSLEWGPNYGYTF | TGTGCCAGCAGCTTAGAGTGGGGGCCTAACTATGGCTACACCTTC
few | TRBJ2-7 | NA | TRBV19 | CASSFRRSYEQYF | TGTGCCAGTAGTTTCCGGAGGTCCTACGAGCAGTACTTC
NA | TRBJ2-7 | NA | TRBV9 | CASSVSHSSYEQYF | TGTGCCAGCAGCGTATCCCACAGCTCCTACGAGCAGTACTTC
NA | TRBJ2-5 | NA | TRBV12-3/TRBV12-4 | CASPSGQTKETQYF | TGTGCCAGCCCGTCGGGACAAACAAAAGAGACCCAGTACTTC
NA | TRBJ2-1 | NA | TRBV6-2/TRBV6-3 | CASSLGLRDNEQFF | TGTGCCAGCAGTTTAGGGCTCAGAGACAATGAGCAGTTCTTC
NA | TRBJ2-7 | NA | TRBV7-2 | CASSLAPAEQYF | TGTGCCAGCAGCTTAGCCCCAGCCGAGCAGTACTTC
NA | TRBJ1-5 | TRBD1 | TRBV6-1 | CASIRDRGWNQPQHF | TGTGCCAGCATTCGGGACAGGGGGTGGAATCAGCCCCAGCATTTT
NA | TRBJ1-1 | TRBD1 | TRBV5-1 | CASSLTGTGTEAFF | TGCGCCAGCAGCTTAACCGGGACAGGGACTGAAGCTTTCTTT
few | TRBJ1-5 | TRBD1 | TRBV4-2 | CASSQVQGAYQPQHF | TGTGCCAGCAGCCAAGTACAGGGGGCTTATCAGCCCCAGCATTTT
few | TRBJ1-6 | TRBD1 | TRBV13 | CASKDRGLSPLHF | TGTGCCAGCAAGGACAGGGGGTTGTCACCCCTCCACTTT
NA | TRBJ2-3 | TRBD1 | TRBV6-2/TRBV6-3 | CASSQGASDTQYF | TGTGCCAGCAGCCAGGGGGCTTCAGATACGCAGTATTTT
once | TRBJ1-2 | TRBD1 | TRBV19 | CASSMGQGAGYGYTF | TGTGCCAGTAGTATGGGGCAGGGGGCCGGCTATGGCTACACCTTC
NA | TRBJ2-1 | NA | TRBV5-1 | CASSLAYSSYNEQFF | TGCGCCAGCAGCTTGGCCTACAGCTCCTACAATGAGCAGTTCTTC
few | TRBJ1-1 | NA | TRBV12-3/TRBV12-4 | CASSLARTEAFF | TGTGCCAGCAGTTTGGCGCGCACTGAAGCTTTCTTT
NA | TRBJ2-7 | TRBD2 | TRBV5-1 | CASSDRDYLYEQYF | TGCGCCAGCAGCGACCGGGACTACCTCTACGAGCAGTACTTC
few | TRBJ2-1 | NA | TRBV7-2 | CASSLGGYSYNEQFF | TGTGCCAGCAGCTTAGGGGGGTACTCCTACAATGAGCAGTTCTTC
NA | TRBJ2-5 | TRBD2 | TRBV6-5 | CASRRLAGRGETQYF | TGTGCCAGCCGCCGGCTAGCGGGGCGTGGAGAGACCCAGTACTTC